Listed below are T cell receptor beta chains from one sample, sequenced in a study of blood T cell repertoires in COVID-19. Only in-frame clones appear in the TCRdb table, and some are missing; sequencing was by immunoSEQ multiplex PCR. The sample consists of 150,000 to 200,000 clones, roughly 79% of them appearing once. Sequenced: peripheral blood. The receptors come from a woman of 80 years or more with acute or convalescent COVID-19. The CDR3 runs from the conserved cysteine through the conserved F or W. D genes are given only for firm matches. The size entry is marked missing in some rows and otherwise reads once, few, many or a size class.

TRBJ2-7 TRBV28 TRBD1 - TGTGCCAGCAGTCAAACGGGACAGGGCTCCTACGAGCAGTACTTC CASSQTGQGSYEQYF
TRBJ2-1 TRBV4-1 TRBD2 - TGCGCCAGCAGCCTCGGGACTAGCGGGGATGAGCAGTTCTTC CASSLGTSGDEQFF
TRBJ2-7 TRBV27 TRBD2 few TGTGCCAGCAGTCCGAGTAGCGGGAGGGTCTCCTACGAGCAGTACTTC CASSPSSGRVSYEQYF
TRBJ1-1 TRBV11-2 - - TGTGCCACTGGCCCAGGGACTGAAGCTTTCTTT CATGPGTEAFF
TRBJ2-7 TRBV7-2 - once TGTGCCAGCAGCTCCCTTTCAGTTTTGGTCTACGAGCAGTACTTC CASSSLSVLVYEQYF
TRBJ1-1 TRBV25-1 - - TGTGCCTCAGGACAGAACACTGAAGCTTTCTTT CASGQNTEAFF
TRBJ2-1 TRBV11-2 TRBD1 - TGTGCCAGCAGCGTCGGGACAGGGGGTTACAATGAGCAGTTCTTC CASSVGTGGYNEQFF
TRBJ2-7 TRBV7-8 - - TGTGCCAGCAGCTCCGGGAGTACAAAATCCTACGAGCAGTACTTC CASSSGSTKSYEQYF
TRBJ2-7 TRBV5-4 TRBD2 - TGTGCCAGCAGCCTCCCGGGACTAGACGAGCAGTACTTC CASSLPGLDEQYF
TRBJ1-4 TRBV19 TRBD1 - TGTGCCAGCCGAAGAATGGACAGGGCAACTAATGAAAAACTGTTTTTT CASRRMDRATNEKLFF
TRBJ1-5 TRBV7-2 - - TGTGCCAGCAGCCCCTCGGGGTATAGCAATCAGCCCCAGCATTTT CASSPSGYSNQPQHF
TRBJ2-3 TRBV5-4 - - TGTGCCAGCAGCTCCGGGAAGGCGTTGACAGATACGCAGTATTTT CASSSGKALTDTQYF
TRBJ2-7 TRBV7-6 - - TGTGCCAGCAGCTTAGGTGGCGGAAGCTCCTACGAGCAGTACTTC CASSLGGGSSYEQYF
TRBJ2-1 TRBV9 TRBD1 - TGTGCCAGCAGCGACCCGGGGACAGACTCCTACAATGAGCAGTTCTTC CASSDPGTDSYNEQFF
TRBJ2-1 TRBV5-6 TRBD1 - TGTGCCAGCAGCTTGCTCCGGGACAGTTCCTACAATGAGCAGTTCTTC CASSLLRDSSYNEQFF
TRBJ1-2 TRBV5-1 TRBD1 - TGCGCCAGCAGCTTGGCCGGACAGGGACACTATGGCTACACCTTC CASSLAGQGHYGYTF
TRBJ1-1 TRBV6-1 - - TGTGCCAGCAGTGAAGGGGCACGGGAAGCTTTCTTT CASSEGAREAFF
TRBJ2-3 TRBV5-6 TRBD2 - TGTGCCAGCAGCGACGTAGCGGGTGAGGTCACAGATACGCAGTATTTT CASSDVAGEVTDTQYF
TRBJ2-2 TRBV4-3 - few TGCGCCAGCAGCCAAGGGGTCAGTTCAGGCACCGGGGAGCTGTTTTTT CASSQGVSSGTGELFF
TRBJ2-1 TRBV29-1 - - TGCAGCGTTGACGGGAAGAGGGTTAGCTATGAGCAGTTCTTC CSVDGKRVSYEQFF
TRBJ2-1 TRBV5-6 TRBD2 - TGTGCCAGCAGCAGGGGTAAAGGACTAGCAAGGCGTGAGCAGTTCTTC CASSRGKGLARREQFF
TRBJ1-2 TRBV30 - - TGTGCCTGGAGTGCCGGGGGGGCGAATGGCTACACCTTC CAWSAGGANGYTF
TRBJ1-5 TRBV2 - many TGTGCCAGCAGCAAGGACAACCTTAATCAGCCCCAGCATTTT CASSKDNLNQPQHF
TRBJ1-2 TRBV12-3/TRBV12-4 - - TGTGCCAGCAGTTTAATCGGGGGAGGTGGCTACACCTTC CASSLIGGGGYTF
TRBJ1-1 TRBV7-2 - few TGTGCCAGCAGCTTAAGCCTGAACACTGAAGCTTTCTTT CASSLSLNTEAFF
TRBJ1-1 TRBV18 - once TGTGCCAGCTCACCTCAGGGATCCACTGAAGCTTTCTTT CASSPQGSTEAFF
TRBJ1-4 TRBV27 TRBD1 - TGTGCGTCGCAGGGGGCAGGTGAAAAACTGTTTTTT CASQGAGEKLFF
TRBJ1-1 TRBV27 - - TGTGCCAGCAGTTTTGACGCCCAGGGATCGAACACTGAAGCTTTCTTT CASSFDAQGSNTEAFF
TRBJ1-5 TRBV2 - few TGTGCCAGCGCGAGAACGGGTTATAGCAATCAGCCCCAGCATTTT CASARTGYSNQPQHF
TRBJ2-1 TRBV9 TRBD1 - TGTGCCAGCAGCGCGACAGGGGGTTCCTACAATGAGCAGTTCTTC CASSATGGSYNEQFF
TRBJ2-7 TRBV28 - - TGTGCCAGCAGTTTAGGAGGAGACGCCTACGAGCAGTACTTC CASSLGGDAYEQYF
TRBJ1-4 TRBV2 - - TGTGCCAGCATTTCCGGGGGGTTTAATGAAAAACTGTTTTTT CASISGGFNEKLFF
TRBJ2-1 TRBV15 - - TGTGCCACCAGGACCGGTGGGGGCCTTTCCTACAATGAGCAGTTCTTC CATRTGGGLSYNEQFF
TRBJ1-6 TRBV2 - - TGTGCCAGCAGTGGCTCCCGCGATTCACCCCTCCACTTT CASSGSRDSPLHF
TRBJ2-7 TRBV25-1 - - TGTGCCAGCAGTGAATGGGGCAGGGGCAGGTACGAGCAGTACTTC CASSEWGRGRYEQYF
TRBJ1-2 TRBV25-1 - - TGTGCCTCCTCTAGCGGCCTATTTTATGGCTACACCTTC CASSSGLFYGYTF
TRBJ1-1 TRBV7-8 - - TGTGCCAGCAGCCTCCAGGGGAGCGGAGCTTTCTTT CASSLQGSGAFF
TRBJ1-2 TRBV5-1 TRBD1 - TGCGCCAGCAGCTTGCTCGGACAGGAAGGGCGCTTC CASSLLGQEGRF
TRBJ2-3 TRBV5-1 - - TGCGCCAGCAGCAAAGTACCAGTTCCAGGCACAGATACGCAGTATTTT CASSKVPVPGTDTQYF
TRBJ1-4 TRBV5-4 - - TGTGCCAGCAGCCCAGTTAATGAAAAACTGTTTTTT CASSPVNEKLFF
TRBJ2-1 TRBV6-5 - few TGTGCCAGCAGTTACTCAGGGGAAGGCTACAATGAGCAGTTCTTC CASSYSGEGYNEQFF
TRBJ1-1 TRBV4-2 - - TGTGCCAGCAGCCAAGATAGGGGCCTGAACACTGAAGCTTTCTTT CASSQDRGLNTEAFF
TRBJ1-4 TRBV4-1 - - TGCGCCAGCAGCACACCTGCCAACGAAAAACTGTTTTTT CASSTPANEKLFF
TRBJ2-1 TRBV3-1/TRBV3-2 - - TGTGCCAGCAGCAAGACTCTGAATGAGCAGTTCTTC CASSKTLNEQFF
TRBJ2-1 TRBV30 - - TGTGCCTGGAGCCACAAAAGACTAGGAGGGGACAATGAGCAGTTCTTC CAWSHKRLGGDNEQFF
TRBJ2-3 TRBV12-5 TRBD2 few TGTGCTAGTGGTTTGTACGGCGGGAGGGCAGATACGCAGTATTTT CASGLYGGRADTQYF
TRBJ2-1 TRBV5-1 TRBD2 - TGCGCCAGCAGCCCTGGGACTAGCGGCAATGAGCAGTTCTTC CASSPGTSGNEQFF
TRBJ1-2 TRBV19 - - TGTGCCAGTAGTATAACTGGGGGCGGTGGCTACACCTTC CASSITGGGGYTF
TRBJ2-4 TRBV27 TRBD1 - TGTGCCAGCAGCGTCAGGGGGCCTTCTTTAGACATTCAGTACTTC CASSVRGPSLDIQYF
TRBJ2-7 TRBV5-1 - once TGCGCCAGCAGCTCGCAACAGGGTTCCGGCGAGCAGTACTTC CASSSQQGSGEQYF
TRBJ2-3 TRBV5-1 TRBD2 - TGCGCCAGCAGCTCTGGGACTAGCGGGAGGACTAGCACAGATACGCAGTATTTT CASSSGTSGRTSTDTQYF
TRBJ2-5 TRBV29-1 TRBD2 - TGCAGCGTTGACGCCCTCCATGGCGGGAGTAGGGAGACCCAGTACTTC CSVDALHGGSRETQYF
TRBJ2-7 TRBV5-1 TRBD2 - TGCGCCAGCAGCTCCGGGACTAGCGGGTTCTACGAGCAGTACTTC CASSSGTSGFYEQYF